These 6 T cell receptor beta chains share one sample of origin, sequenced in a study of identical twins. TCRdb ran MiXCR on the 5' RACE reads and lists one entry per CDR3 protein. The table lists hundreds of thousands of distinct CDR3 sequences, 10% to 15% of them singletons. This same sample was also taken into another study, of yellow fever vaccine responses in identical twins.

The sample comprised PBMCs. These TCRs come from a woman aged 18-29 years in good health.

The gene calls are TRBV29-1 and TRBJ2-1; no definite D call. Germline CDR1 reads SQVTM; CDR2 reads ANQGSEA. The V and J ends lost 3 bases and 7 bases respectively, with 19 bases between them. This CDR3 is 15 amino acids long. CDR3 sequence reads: CSVDLMRANLNEQFF. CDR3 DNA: TGCAGCGTTGATCTTATGCGAGCTAATTTGAATGAGCAGTTCTTC.

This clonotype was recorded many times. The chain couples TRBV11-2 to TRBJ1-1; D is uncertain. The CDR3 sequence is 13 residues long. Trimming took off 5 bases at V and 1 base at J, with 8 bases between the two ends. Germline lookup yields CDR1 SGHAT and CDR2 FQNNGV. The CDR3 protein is CASSKTRNTEAFF. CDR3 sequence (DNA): TGTGCCAGCAGCAAAACTAGGAACACTGAAGCTTTCTTT.

The CDR3 sequence: CSAQRLAGGEQYF. CDR3 bases: TGCAGTGCCCAACGACTAGCGGGCGGCGAGCAGTACTTC. V gene TRBV20-1 combines with J gene TRBJ2-7, with 10 nucleotides matching TRBD2. Germline V lookup: CDR1 DFQATT, CDR2 SNEGSKA (reference sequence). The J segment lost 6 bases and the V segment lost 6 bases, leaving 8 bases of the junction unmatched. The CDR3 length is 13 residues.

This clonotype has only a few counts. The DNA of the CDR3 is TGTGCCAGCAGTATACAGAATGCCTACGAGCAGTACTTC. As protein: CASSIQNAYEQYF. V usage is TRBV25-1 and J usage is TRBJ2-7; D remains unclear. Looked up from germline, CDR1 is MGHDK and CDR2 is SYGVNS. The CDR3 runs to 13 residues. The V gene lost 5 bases and the J gene lost 2 bases, with 10 bases spanning the gap.

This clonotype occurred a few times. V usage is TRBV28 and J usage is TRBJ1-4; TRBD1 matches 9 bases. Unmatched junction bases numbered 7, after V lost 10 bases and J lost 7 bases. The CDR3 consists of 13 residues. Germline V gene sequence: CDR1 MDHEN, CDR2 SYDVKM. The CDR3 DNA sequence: TGTGCCACCAAACAGGGGGCTAGTGAAAAACTGTTTTTT. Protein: CATKQGASEKLFF.

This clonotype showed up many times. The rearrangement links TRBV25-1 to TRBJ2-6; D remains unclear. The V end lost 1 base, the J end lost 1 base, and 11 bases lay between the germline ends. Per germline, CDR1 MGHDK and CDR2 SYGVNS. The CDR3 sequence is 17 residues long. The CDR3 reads CASSESGLTSGANVLTF. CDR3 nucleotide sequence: TGTGCCAGCAGTGAATCTGGGTTAACTTCTGGGGCCAACGTCCTGACTTTC.